The next 29 T cell receptor beta chains were all read from a single sample in a study of blood T cell repertoires in COVID-19. The protocol was immunoSEQ multiplex PCR, while the TCRdb copy is restricted to in-frame clones and leaves out a portion. Among roughly 330,000 clones listed, 85% to 90% were seen once. Sequenced sample: PBMCs or T cells enriched from blood (not recorded which). The source is a woman younger than 35 who had recovered from COVID-19.

The V call is TRBV6-5, the J call TRBJ1-2; 10 nucleotides line up with TRBD1. The trim removed 2 bases at V and 3 bases at J, leaving 3 bases unmatched. The germline V gene has CDR1 MNHEY and CDR2 SVGAGI. This CDR3 contains 15 residues. DNA of the CDR3: TGTGCCAGCAGTTACAAGACAGGGGGCGACTATGGCTACACCTTC. Amino acid sequence: CASSYKTGGDYGYTF.

The rearrangement joins TRBV30 to TRBJ2-3; the match to TRBD2 covers 12 bases. V was pared by 7 bases and J by 3 bases, with 5 bases of the junction left unmatched. The germline V gene encodes CDR1 GTSNPN and CDR2 SVGIG (reference sequence). CDR3 length equals 14 residues. CDR3 sequence (DNA): TGTGCCTTCCGACTAGCGGGAGAGACAGATACGCAGTATTTT. As protein: CAFRLAGETDTQYF.

This chain joins TRBV5-8 and TRBJ2-2, with TRBD1 identical over 9 bases. The CDR3 sequence is 15 residues long. CDR1 and CDR2 from the germline V gene are SGHTS and YDEGEE. With V trimmed by 2 bases and J by 4 bases, 3 bases remained unmatched. CDR3 nucleotide sequence: TGTGCCAGCAGCTTCCGACAGGGGGGCACCGGGGAGCTGTTTTTT. Translation gives CASSFRQGGTGELFF.

This chain links TRBV2 with TRBJ2-7; D is perhaps TRBD2 (7 bases). V lost 8 bases to trimming and J lost 6 bases, with 14 bases between them. In germline, CDR1 is SNHLY, CDR2 FYNNEI. The CDR3 is 12 residues long. The CDR3 region has the DNA TGTGCCAGCTCGCGAGGGGGGGGCGAGCAGTACTTC. Protein: CASSRGGGEQYF.

This chain uses TRBV7-8 with TRBJ1-1; D gene uncertain. V gave up 4 bases and J gave up 5 bases, with 14 bases separating them. The CDR3 is 14 residues long. CDR1 and CDR2 (germline): SGHVS, FQNEAQ. CDR3 protein: CASSSRRRRTEAFF. In DNA form, the CDR3 reads TGTGCCAGCAGCTCCCGGAGACGTAGGACTGAAGCTTTCTTT. The whole variable domain, remainder taken from reference TRBV7-8 and TRBJ1-1, is GAGVSQSPRYKVAKRGQDVALRCDPISGHVSLFWYQQALGQGPEFLTYFQNEAQLDKSGLPSDRFFAERPEGSVSTLKIQRTQQEDSAVYLCASSSRRRRTEAFFGQGTRLTVV.

The chain carries TRBV6-4 and TRBJ2-3; TRBD2 agrees at 9 bases. Germline V gene data show CDR1 as MRHNA and CDR2 as SNTAGT. This CDR3 is built from 15 residues. Trimming at V came to 5 bases and at J to 4 bases, leaving 7 bases not matched to a gene. The CDR3 region has the DNA TGTGCCAGCAGTCGAGCGGGAGGACCCCCAGATACGCAGTATTTT. Protein sequence: CASSRAGGPPDTQYF.

This clone occurred a few times. This CDR3 is also generated by other DNA sequences in the sample. The chain joins TRBV6-5 to TRBJ1-1; D is ambiguous. CDR1 is MNHEY and CDR2 is SVGAGI in the germline V gene. The CDR3 spans 13 residues. Trimming shortened V by 8 bases and J by 0 bases, and 10 bases separated the two germline ends. CDR3 loop: CASGRGLNTEAFF. In nucleotides, the CDR3 is TGTGCCAGCGGGCGAGGGCTGAACACTGAAGCTTTCTTT.

This chain joins TRBV10-3 and TRBJ1-1, with D maybe TRBD1 (5 bases). The V and J ends lost 8 bases and 4 bases respectively, with 29 bases between them. The CDR3 extends over 18 amino acids. Germline loops: CDR1 ENHRY, CDR2 SYGVKD. The CDR3 DNA is TGTGCCATCGCAGCCCTAGCCAGAACCTGGGGACTAGGCACTGAAGCTTTCTTT. Its translation is CAIAALARTWGLGTEAFF.

This clone occurred a few times. The J gene is TRBJ2-1, the V gene TRBV7-9, with 9 bases lining up with TRBD1. J gave up 5 bases and V 4 bases, and 6 bases lay outside the gene matches. Germline loops: CDR1 SEHNR, CDR2 FQNEAQ (reference sequence). The CDR3 is 15 amino acids. Here the CDR3 DNA reads TGTGCCAGCAGCTCCCCGAGACAGGGGGACAATGAGCAGTTCTTC. Amino acids: CASSSPRQGDNEQFF. Drawing the rest from reference TRBV7-9 and TRBJ2-1, the complete variable domain is DTGVSQNPRHKITKRGQNVTFRCDPISEHNRLYWYRQTLGQGPEFLTYFQNEAQLEKSRLLSDRFSAERPKGSFSTLEIQRTEQGDSAMYLCASSSPRQGDNEQFFGPGTRLTVL.

The V gene is TRBV9, the J gene TRBJ1-2; TRBD1 might be the D (6 bases). The CDR3 spans 14 residues. The ends were cut back, 0 bases at V and 7 bases at J, with 13 bases in the middle. The germline V gene has CDR1 SGDLS and CDR2 YYNGEE. This chain's CDR3 is CASSVEGEFAGYTF. CDR3 DNA: TGTGCCAGCAGCGTAGAGGGGGAATTCGCTGGCTACACCTTC.

The chain couples TRBV2 to TRBJ2-1, with 9 bases that match TRBD2. After removal of 7 bases from V and 7 bases from J, the junction contained 8 bases not matched to a gene. Germline V CDR1 and CDR2: SNHLY, FYNNEI. The CDR3 is 14 amino acids. CDR3 bases: TGTGCCAGCAATCCGGGACTAGCAATGAATGAGCAGTTCTTC. Translation gives CASNPGLAMNEQFF. Filled out from reference TRBV2 and TRBJ2-1, the complete variable domain reads EPEVTQTPSHQVTQMGQEVILRCVPISNHLYFYWYRQILGQKVEFLVSFYNNEISEKSEIFDDQFSVERPDGSNFTLKIRSTKLEDSAMYFCASNPGLAMNEQFFGPGTRLTVL.

The chain carries TRBV29-1 and TRBJ2-1, with TRBD2 matching 8 bases. Germline CDR1 reads SQVTM; CDR2 reads ANQGSEA. This CDR3 has 16 residues. V shed 6 bases, J shed 0 bases, and the junction held 10 bases outside the gene matches. CDR3 amino acids: CSVGLGAASSYNEQFF. In nucleotides, the CDR3 is TGCAGCGTGGGACTAGGAGCGGCGAGCTCCTACAATGAGCAGTTCTTC.

V and J are TRBV9 and TRBJ1-3; D gene ambiguous. Germline assignment: CDR1 SGDLS and CDR2 YYNGEE. Trimming removed 0 bases at V and 4 bases at J, with 2 bases between. The CDR3 extends over 12 amino acids. CDR3 in DNA: TGTGCCAGCAGCGTAGTAGGAAACACCATATATTTT. It encodes CASSVVGNTIYF.

The chain combines TRBV24-1 with TRBJ2-5, with D possibly TRBD2 on 6 matching bases. The CDR3 totals 15 residues. Germline V gene data show CDR1 as KGHDR and CDR2 as SFDVKD. Trimming removed 3 bases from V and 4 bases from J, with 14 bases in between. The CDR3 sequence: CATSDIGSTRETQYF. CDR3 sequence (DNA): TGTGCCACCAGTGATATCGGGAGTACCAGAGAGACCCAGTACTTC.

The rearrangement joins TRBV27 to TRBJ1-1; D is undetermined. Germline CDR1 reads MNHEY; CDR2 reads SMNVEV (reference sequence). Trimming left V 8 bases short and J 4 bases short, with 11 bases between. This CDR3 has 12 residues. CDR3 DNA: TGTGCCAGCCTGGGAGGGAGCACTGAAGCTTTCTTT. Residues: CASLGGSTEAFF.

The chain combines TRBV9 with TRBJ2-1, with a tentative D call TRBD1 (6 bases). V gave up 0 bases and J gave up 3 bases, with 13 bases separating them. There are 16 residues in the CDR3. Germline-derived CDR1 and CDR2 are SGDLS and YYNGEE. The CDR3 DNA sequence: TGTGCCAGCAGCGTAGGTCAGGGCAGGGGCTACAATGAGCAGTTCTTC. This translates into CASSVGQGRGYNEQFF.

The CDR3 region has the DNA TGTGCCAGCAGCTTCAGGGATTTCTACACTGAAGCTTTCTTT. This encodes CASSFRDFYTEAFF. This rearrangement joins TRBV3-1 (or the pseudogene TRBV3-2) to TRBJ1-1; possibly TRBD1 for D (5 bases). Trimming cost V 5 bases and J 3 bases, with 13 bases left between them. CDR1 LGHDT and CDR2 YNNKEL come from the germline V gene (reference sequence). The CDR3 length is 14 residues.

The chain recombines TRBV7-6 with TRBJ2-3; 9 bases match TRBD2. The CDR3 extends over 16 amino acids. Germline CDR1 and CDR2: SGHVS and FNYEAQ. The V and J ends lost 7 bases and 2 bases, in that order; junction bases with no gene match: 10. In DNA, the CDR3 is TGTGCCAGCACCCTTGGGCGCGGGGGGGCCACAGATACGCAGTATTTT. It encodes CASTLGRGGATDTQYF.

This clone was recorded a few times. The CDR3, as DNA: TGTGCCATTAGCACATTTAGCGGGGGGGCCGTCGGGGAGCTGTTTTTT. Its translation is CAISTFSGGAVGELFF. The V and J genes are TRBV10-3 and TRBJ2-2, with 11 bases aligning to TRBD2. Germline CDR1 reads ENHRY; CDR2 reads SYGVKD. This CDR3 has 16 amino acids. The V and J ends lost 9 bases and 7 bases, in that order; junction bases with no gene match: 13.

About this clone: Other DNA variants within this sample encode the same CDR3. The V gene is TRBV7-9, the J gene TRBJ1-1; D gene unclear. This CDR3 comprises 13 residues. The V end lost 0 bases, the J end lost 5 bases, and 7 bases lay between the germline ends. The germline V gene has CDR1 SEHNR and CDR2 FQNEAQ (reference sequence). CDR3 sequence reads: CASSLAPGTEAFF. For the CDR3, the DNA is TGTGCCAGCAGCTTAGCCCCCGGGACTGAAGCTTTCTTT.

The chain's CDR3 is CASSKTHVEATDTQYF. The CDR3 DNA sequence: TGTGCCAGCAGCAAGACCCACGTCGAGGCCACAGATACGCAGTATTTT. The gene calls are TRBV21-1 and TRBJ2-3; the D segment call TRBD2 is taken from the table without a DNA check. TRBV21-1 is shown as a pseudogene. The CDR3 length is 16 residues.

The rearrangement uses TRBV6-4 and TRBJ1-1; 9 bases map to TRBD1. The CDR3 sequence is 18 residues long. Germline-derived CDR1 and CDR2 are MRHNA and SNTAGT. The J segment lost 4 bases and the V segment lost 0 bases, leaving 12 bases of the junction unmatched. Here the CDR3 reads CASSDSFRTGAASTEAFF. The CDR3 coding sequence is TGTGCCAGCAGTGACTCTTTCCGGACAGGGGCCGCGAGCACTGAAGCTTTCTTT.

The chain links TRBV19 to TRBJ1-1, with D tentatively TRBD1 (5 bases). The CDR3 loop spans 15 amino acids. Trimming took 1 base from V and 4 from J, leaving 13 bases between them. Germline V lookup: CDR1 LNHDA, CDR2 SQIVND (reference sequence). As DNA, the CDR3 is TGTGCCAGTAGTATAGGCCCAGGGATGGCCACTGAAGCTTTCTTT. It codes for CASSIGPGMATEAFF.

Here the CDR3 reads CASSSRRDRDYRGTEAFF. The CDR3 DNA follows: TGTGCCAGCAGCTCCCGCCGGGACAGGGATTATAGGGGCACTGAAGCTTTCTTT. V and J are TRBV7-8 and TRBJ1-1, with 9 bases that match TRBD1. The CDR3 sequence is 18 residues long. Trimming removed 4 bases from V and 4 bases from J; junction bases left unmatched: 16. Germline lookup yields CDR1 SGHVS and CDR2 FQNEAQ.

The chain employs TRBV27 and TRBJ2-7; D not certain. Germline V CDR1 and CDR2: MNHEY, SMNVEV (reference sequence). The CDR3 length is 14 residues. Trimming removed 5 bases from V and 5 bases from J, with 16 bases in between. CDR3 sequence: CASSATNSLDEQYF. The DNA of the CDR3 is TGTGCCAGCAGTGCTACGAATAGTCTCGACGAGCAGTACTTC.

The rearrangement joins TRBV18 to TRBJ1-3; maybe TRBD1 (5 bases). The germline gives CDR1 KGHSH, CDR2 LQKENI. CDR3 length equals 15 residues. Between the trimmed V and J ends, which lost 3 bases and 0 bases, there was a span of 9 bases. The CDR3 sequence: CASSPSDTSGNTIYF. The CDR3 DNA sequence: TGTGCCAGCTCACCTTCGGACACCTCTGGAAACACCATATATTTT.

This sequence joins TRBV4-1 and TRBJ2-3; TRBD2 might be the D (7 bases). The V end lost 0 bases, the J end lost 4 bases, and 14 bases lay between the germline ends. Germline loops: CDR1 MGHRA, CDR2 YSYEKL. The length of the CDR3 is 16 residues. CDR3 DNA sequence: TGCGCCAGCAGCCAAGATGATAGGGGGGGCCCAGATACGCAGTATTTT. Its protein product is CASSQDDRGGPDTQYF.

This chain joins TRBV29-1 and TRBJ2-7; possibly TRBD1 for D (6 bases). V was trimmed by 0 bases and J by 6 bases, leaving 12 bases between them. The CDR3 spans 13 residues. CDR1 is SQVTM and CDR2 is ANQGSEA in the germline V gene. This CDR3 is CSVEEVTGPEQYF. The CDR3 nucleotides are TGCAGCGTTGAAGAAGTGACAGGACCCGAGCAGTACTTC.

This chain connects TRBV2 to TRBJ1-6; D call uncertain. CDR3 length: 16 residues. CDR1 and CDR2 (germline): SNHLY, FYNNEI. The V and J ends lost 2 bases and 8 bases respectively, with 16 bases between them. CDR3 sequence reads: CASSEFPAAGHSPLHF. Written as DNA, the CDR3 is TGTGCCAGCAGTGAATTCCCCGCTGCGGGCCATTCACCCCTCCACTTT.